The clone carrying this T cell receptor (beta chain) has just a few counts. Its target is not known. Germline V gene sequence: CDR1 DFQATT, CDR2 SNEGSKA (reference sequence). This CDR3 contains 13 residues. V lost 4 bases to trimming and J lost 8 bases, with 14 bases between them. Stated time point: persistent/refractory GD, antithyroid drugs over 5 years with positive TRAb. Generation of the TCR library employed RNA extracted from PBMCs. The sample is drawn from a study of regulatory T cells in long-lasting Graves disease. Study-level findings and limits: Relative to newly diagnosed Graves' patients, persistent ones had lower TCR diversity.

According to the study, TCR beta libraries were built with iRepertoire HTBI primers and CDR3-region Arm-PCR. Using its own MiXCR run on the multiplex PCR reads, TCRdb lists one record per CDR3 protein. The sample contains 600,000 to 800,000 distinct CDR3 sequences, about 30% of which appear only once. The V and J genes are TRBV20-1 and TRBJ1-4, with D perhaps TRBD1 (5 bases). The receptor comes from a female donor with Graves disease. The sample here was peripheral blood mononuclear cells (PBMCs), taken when the disease was refractory, from a patient treated with antithyroid drugs. The CDR3 spells CSATWGGTEKLFF. The CDR3 bases are TGCAGTGCTACTTGGGGGGGTACGGAAAAACTGTTTTTT.